This is a list of T cell receptor beta chains from one sample in a study of T cells in localized non-small cell lung cancer. Data came from immunoSEQ multiplex PCR; TCRdb stores just in-frame clones and leaves some out. The data contain tens of thousands of clones, more than 75% of them singletons. The specimen comprised PBMCs, sampled before any cancer treatment. These TCRs come from a man aged 35-69 years with stage II lung adenocarcinoma. Both conserved end residues are part of each CDR3. D genes are given only for firm matches. The size entry is marked missing in some rows and otherwise reads once, few, many or a size class.

V gene	clone size	D gene	J gene	CDR3 DNA	CDR3 protein
TRBV11-2	-	-	TRBJ1-2	TGTGCCAGCAGCCAAAGGGGAGGCTACACCTTC	CASSQRGGYTF
TRBV6-5	-	-	TRBJ2-7	TGTGCCAGCAGTTACTCGTCGGGCACGAACTACGAGCAGTACTTC	CASSYSSGTNYEQYF
TRBV7-7	once	TRBD2	TRBJ2-1	TGTGCTAGCAGCCCCACGGGACTATCTTCAAGCAATGAGCAGTTCTTC	CASSPTGLSSSNEQFF
TRBV4-1	-	TRBD2	TRBJ2-3	TGCGCCAGCAGCCACGGGCCCGGGACTAGGCCCCTTAAGGGCACAGATACGCAGTATTTT	CASSHGPGTRPLKGTDTQYF
TRBV7-2	few	-	TRBJ1-3	TGTGCCAGCAGCGCCGGGACTGCCTCTGGAAACACCATATATTTT	CASSAGTASGNTIYF
TRBV19	-	-	TRBJ2-1	TGTGCCAGTAGTATCGCCAGGAACAATGAGCAGTTCTTC	CASSIARNNEQFF
TRBV29-1	-	TRBD1	TRBJ2-7	TGCAGCGTGACTTCGGGACAGGGCTACGAGCAGTACTTC	CSVTSGQGYEQYF
TRBV6-5	-	-	TRBJ2-2	TGTGCCAGCAGAAGTGTCACCGGGGAGCTGTTTTTT	CASRSVTGELFF
TRBV7-2	-	TRBD1	TRBJ1-1	TGTGCCAGCAGCTGGGGACAGGGAACTGAAGCTTTCTTT	CASSWGQGTEAFF
TRBV30	-	TRBD2	TRBJ2-1	TGTGCCTGGAGTAGGGGGCTAGCGGGAGTTGTTGAGCAGTTCTTC	CAWSRGLAGVVEQFF
TRBV10-1	once	-	TRBJ2-7	TGCGCCAGCAGTGCGGGAGGGTCAGGGGGATACGAGCAGTACTTC	CASSAGGSGGYEQYF
TRBV30	-	TRBD2	TRBJ2-3	TGTGCCTGGAGTACTAGCGGGGGCAGCACAGATACGCAGTATTTT	CAWSTSGGSTDTQYF
TRBV9	-	-	TRBJ1-1	TGTGCCAGCAGCGCGGGACGGCCGAACACTGAAGCTTTCTTT	CASSAGRPNTEAFF
TRBV19	-	-	TRBJ2-5	TGTGCCAGTAGTTTCACAGCGGGCGGAGGGGAGACCCAGTACTTC	CASSFTAGGGETQYF
TRBV28	-	-	TRBJ2-7	TGTGCCAGCAGGGGGGGAGGGGGCGGCTCCTACGAGCAGTACTTC	CASRGGGGGSYEQYF
TRBV10-3	-	-	TRBJ1-2	TGTGCCATCAGCCCCACGGGACAAAGATACTATGGCTACACCTTC	CAISPTGQRYYGYTF
TRBV7-2	few	-	TRBJ1-2	TGTGCCAGCAGCTTTAGTGATGGTGGCTACACCTTC	CASSFSDGGYTF
TRBV19	-	TRBD2	TRBJ2-6	TGTGCCAGTAGTATAGATTCCAAAGCGGGAGCTGGGGCCAACGTCCTGACTTTC	CASSIDSKAGAGANVLTF
TRBV9	few	-	TRBJ2-3	TGTGCCAGCAGCTCAGGTGGAGGGCCGGATACGCAGTATTTT	CASSSGGGPDTQYF
TRBV18	-	-	TRBJ1-4	TGTGCCAGCTCACCACGATCGACAGGTGGGGAAAAACTGTTTTTT	CASSPRSTGGEKLFF
TRBV19	-	-	TRBJ1-1	TGTGCCAGTAGGGGAACCCAGGGGCAGAGAGCTTTCTTT	CASRGTQGQRAFF
TRBV7-9	-	-	TRBJ2-2	TGTGCCAGCAGCGTAGCACGGAGGGCGAACACCGGGGAGCTGTTTTTT	CASSVARRANTGELFF
TRBV2	-	-	TRBJ1-5	TGTGCCAGCCGACTGACGGGGCCCGGAGGGCAGCCCCAGCATTTT	CASRLTGPGGQPQHF
TRBV10-3	-	TRBD1	TRBJ1-1	TGTGCCATCAGTGAGTCTGGCAGGGGGGGTGAAGCTTTCTTT	CAISESGRGGEAFF
TRBV19	-	-	TRBJ2-5	TGTGCCAGTAGTATAGTTGGGGCCGGAGAGACCCAGTACTTC	CASSIVGAGETQYF
TRBV5-1	-	-	TRBJ2-7	TGCGCCAGCAGCCTCGGGACACTGTTCTACGAGCAGTACTTC	CASSLGTLFYEQYF
TRBV5-6	-	TRBD1	TRBJ1-1	TGTGCCAGCAGCACCTCCGGACAGGGTAAAACTGAAGCTTTCTTT	CASSTSGQGKTEAFF
TRBV7-9	-	-	TRBJ2-1	TGTGCCAGCACCCTAGGCGGACGCAATGAGCAGTTCTTC	CASTLGGRNEQFF
TRBV10-3	-	-	TRBJ2-5	TGTGCCATCAGTTATAGCGGTGGCCAAGAGACCCAGTACTTC	CAISYSGGQETQYF